This T cell receptor beta chain was recorded in a study of CD8+CD57+ T cells in acquired aplastic anemia. General study findings and limits: Both patients and controls carried the same twenty-nine CD8+ CDR3 sequences. In CD8+ cells, Simpson's diversity showed no significant difference between patients and controls.

J gave up 3 bases and V 1 base, and 0 bases lay outside the gene matches. The CDR3 runs 14 residues. Looked up from germline, CDR1 is DFQATT and CDR2 is SNEGSKA (reference sequence). For this clonotype: The antigen remains undetermined.

Genomic DNA was employed as the template in profiling TCR beta VDJ and CDR3. One entry per CDR3 protein results from TCRdb running MiXCR on the reads. This sample has roughly 130,000 distinct CDR3 sequences, with 48% found just once. The sequence was obtained from a human donor in good health, serving as a control. The chain links TRBV20-1 to TRBJ1-6; 7 bases align to TRBD1. Specimen: sorted CD4+, CD8+, or CD8+CD57+ T cells (not recorded which) from PBMCs. The CDR3 nucleotides are TGCAGTGCTAGAGGACAGGGCTATAATTCACCCCTCCACTTT. Translated: CSARGQGYNSPLHF.